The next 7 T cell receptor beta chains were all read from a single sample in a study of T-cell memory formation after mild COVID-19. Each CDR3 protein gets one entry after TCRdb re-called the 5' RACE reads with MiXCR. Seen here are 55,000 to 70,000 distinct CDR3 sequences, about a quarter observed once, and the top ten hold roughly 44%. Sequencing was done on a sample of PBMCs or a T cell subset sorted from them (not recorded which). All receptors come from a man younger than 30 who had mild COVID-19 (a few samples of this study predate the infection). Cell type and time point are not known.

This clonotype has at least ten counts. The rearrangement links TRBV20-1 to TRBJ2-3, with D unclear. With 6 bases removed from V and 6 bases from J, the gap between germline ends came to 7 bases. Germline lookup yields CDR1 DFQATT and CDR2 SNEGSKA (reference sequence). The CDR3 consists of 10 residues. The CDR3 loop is CSAEEDTQYF. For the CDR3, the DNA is TGCAGTGCCGAGGAGGATACGCAGTATTTT.

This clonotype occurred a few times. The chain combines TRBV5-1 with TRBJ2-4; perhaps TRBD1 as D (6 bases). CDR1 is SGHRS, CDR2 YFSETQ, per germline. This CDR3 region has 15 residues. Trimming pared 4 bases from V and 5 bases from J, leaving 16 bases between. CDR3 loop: CASSPHQGRENIQYF. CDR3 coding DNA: TGCGCCAGCAGCCCCCACCAGGGGCGGGAAAACATTCAGTACTTC.

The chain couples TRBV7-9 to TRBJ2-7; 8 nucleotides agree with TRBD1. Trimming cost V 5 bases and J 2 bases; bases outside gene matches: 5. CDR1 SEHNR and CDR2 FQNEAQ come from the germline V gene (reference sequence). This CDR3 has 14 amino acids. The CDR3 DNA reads TGTGCCAGCAGCCGGACAGGGCCTACCTACGAGCAGTACTTC. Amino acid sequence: CASSRTGPTYEQYF.

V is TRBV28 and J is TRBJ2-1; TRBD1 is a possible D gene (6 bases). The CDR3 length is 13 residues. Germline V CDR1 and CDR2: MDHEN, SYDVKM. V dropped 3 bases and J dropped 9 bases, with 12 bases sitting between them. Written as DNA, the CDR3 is TGTGCCAGCAGTTTGAACAGGGTTTCTGAGCAGTTCTTC. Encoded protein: CASSLNRVSEQFF.

The chain's CDR3 is CASSYVRQDNEQFF. CDR3 DNA sequence: TGTGCCAGCAGTTATGTGCGGCAGGACAATGAGCAGTTCTTC. The chain couples TRBV6-2 or TRBV6-3 to TRBJ2-1, with D uncertain. CDR1 and CDR2 (germline): MNHEY, SVGEGT. V lost 3 bases and J lost 5, with 11 bases in between. The CDR3 is made up of 14 amino acids.

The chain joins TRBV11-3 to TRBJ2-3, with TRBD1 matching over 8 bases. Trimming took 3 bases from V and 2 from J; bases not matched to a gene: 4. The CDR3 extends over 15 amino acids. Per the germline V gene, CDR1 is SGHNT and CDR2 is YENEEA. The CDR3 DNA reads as TGTGCCAGCAGCTTCGGACAGGGCCCCACAGATACGCAGTATTTT. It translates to CASSFGQGPTDTQYF.

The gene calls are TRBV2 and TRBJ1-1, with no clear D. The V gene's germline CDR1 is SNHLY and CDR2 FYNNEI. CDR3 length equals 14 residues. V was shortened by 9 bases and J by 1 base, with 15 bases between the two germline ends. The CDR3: CASRPQWPNTEAFF. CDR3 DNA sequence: TGTGCCAGTAGGCCCCAGTGGCCGAACACTGAAGCTTTCTTT.